The text below deals with one T cell receptor beta chain. The data were taken from a study of blood T cell repertoires in COVID-19. Study information: Both acute and convalescent COVID-19 samples were obtained from the United States, Italy and Spain.

With 3 bases removed from V and 2 bases from J, the gap between germline ends came to 11 bases. CDR3 length equals 15 residues. The V gene's germline CDR1 is GTSNPN and CDR2 SVGIG (reference sequence). Per the original methods: The authors estimated nucleated cell counts from reference gene primer amplification. Assay: immunoSEQ multiplex PCR; the TCRdb copy retains only in-frame clones and omits some. Clone size and V and J calls were adopted from that table, with D and trimming inferred from the DNA. The sample contains approximately 150,000 clones, roughly 77% of which appear only once. The source material was peripheral blood. The chain links TRBV30 to TRBJ2-6, with D possibly being TRBD1 (6 bases). The origin of this receptor is a human donor in a cohort sampled during active COVID-19. CDR3: CAWRLQGPGANVLTF. The CDR3 nucleotides read TGTGCCTGGAGGCTTCAGGGGCCTGGGGCCAACGTCCTGACTTTC.